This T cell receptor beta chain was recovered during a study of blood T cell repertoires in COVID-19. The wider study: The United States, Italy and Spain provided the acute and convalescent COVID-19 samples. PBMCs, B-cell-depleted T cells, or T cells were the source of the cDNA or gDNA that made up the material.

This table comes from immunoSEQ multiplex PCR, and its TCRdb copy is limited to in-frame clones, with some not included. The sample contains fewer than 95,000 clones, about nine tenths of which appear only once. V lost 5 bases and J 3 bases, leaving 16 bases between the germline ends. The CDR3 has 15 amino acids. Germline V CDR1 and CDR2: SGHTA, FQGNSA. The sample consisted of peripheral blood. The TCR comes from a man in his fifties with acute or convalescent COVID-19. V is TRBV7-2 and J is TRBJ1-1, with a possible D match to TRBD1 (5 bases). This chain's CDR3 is CASSLKGRRDTEAFF. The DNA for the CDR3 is TGTGCCAGCAGCCTGAAGGGGAGGAGGGACACTGAAGCTTTCTTT.